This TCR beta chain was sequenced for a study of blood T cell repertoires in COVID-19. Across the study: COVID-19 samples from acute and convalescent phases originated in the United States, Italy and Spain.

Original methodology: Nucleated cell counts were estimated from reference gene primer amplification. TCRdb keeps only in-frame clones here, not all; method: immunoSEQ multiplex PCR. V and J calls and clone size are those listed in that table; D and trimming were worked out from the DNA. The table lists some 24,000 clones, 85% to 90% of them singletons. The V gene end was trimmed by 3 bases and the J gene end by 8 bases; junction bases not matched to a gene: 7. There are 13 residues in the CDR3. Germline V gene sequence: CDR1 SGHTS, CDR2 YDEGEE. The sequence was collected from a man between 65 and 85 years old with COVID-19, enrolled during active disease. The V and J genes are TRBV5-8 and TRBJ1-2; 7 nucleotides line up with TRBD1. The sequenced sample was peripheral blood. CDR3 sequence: CASSWDRASGYTF. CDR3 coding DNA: TGTGCCAGCAGCTGGGACAGAGCCTCGGGCTACACCTTC.